Below are 22 T cell receptor beta chains sequenced from a single sample in a study of cytomegalovirus exposure and HLA in healthy donors. 60 Vbeta and 13 Jbeta primers were used in PCR. Sequencing was performed with immunoSEQ multiplex PCR; in TCRdb, only in-frame clones are kept and a portion is missing. The table has 200,000 or so clones, less than 85% seen once. Sequencing was carried out using PBMCs. These receptors came from a man aged 18 to 30 in good health and CMV-seronegative.

The chain uses TRBV7-9 and TRBJ1-4; D ambiguous. This CDR3 is 15 amino acids long. The V and J ends lost 5 bases and 0 bases respectively, with 10 bases between them. CDR1 and CDR2 from the germline V gene are SEHNR and FQNEAQ (reference sequence). The CDR3 nucleotides are TGTGCCAGCAGCCAGAATTCTGCAACTAATGAAAAACTGTTTTTT. It specifies CASSQNSATNEKLFF.

Concerning this clone: At one end the junction does not follow the germline gene, possibly because of a read error. The genes are TRBV7-9 and TRBJ1-1, with D possibly being TRBD1 (6 bases). CDR3 length: 15 residues. Looked up from germline, CDR1 is SEHNR and CDR2 is FQNEAQ (reference sequence). CDR3 bases: TGTTCCAGCAGCAGGGAGGGGGGTTGGGGCACTGAAGCTTTCTTT. Encoded protein: CSSSREGGWGTEAFF.

This clone was observed a single time. The chain combines TRBV6-1 with TRBJ2-3, with a weak D call TRBD1 (5 bases). V was clipped by 8 bases and J by 6 bases, with 15 bases between them. This CDR3 contains 13 residues. Germline CDR1 is MNHNS and CDR2 is SASEGT. CDR3 loop: CASRLLQGDTQYF. CDR3 bases: TGTGCCAGCCGGCTTCTCCAGGGTGATACGCAGTATTTT.

The chain recombines TRBV11-2 with TRBJ1-5; D is unresolved. In germline, CDR1 is SGHAT, CDR2 FQNNGV. V lost 5 bases to trimming and J lost 0 bases, with 11 bases between them. The CDR3 length is 15 residues. CDR3: CASSRGLNSNQPQHF. The CDR3 bases are TGTGCCAGCAGCCGCGGACTGAATAGCAATCAGCCCCAGCATTTT.

The chain uses TRBV9 and TRBJ1-5, with 7 bases lining up with TRBD1. Looked up from germline, CDR1 is SGDLS and CDR2 is YYNGEE. The CDR3 runs to 16 residues. V was pared by 3 bases and J by 3 bases, with 9 bases of the junction left unmatched. The CDR3 region is CASSGGSGQLNQPQHF. The DNA for the CDR3 is TGTGCCAGCAGCGGGGGTTCGGGACAGCTCAATCAGCCCCAGCATTTT.

This clone was detected a few times. The genes are TRBV5-1 and TRBJ2-5, with 8 bases fitting TRBD2. Germline CDR1 is SGHRS and CDR2 is YFSETQ. This CDR3 spans 15 amino acids. Losses at the gene ends were 0 bases for V and 4 bases for J; bases not matched to a gene: 5. The CDR3 loop is CASSLAGGPGETQYF. CDR3 bases: TGCGCCAGCAGCTTGGCGGGAGGGCCAGGAGAGACCCAGTACTTC.

The J gene is TRBJ1-5, the V gene TRBV6-1; D may be TRBD1 (6 bases). The length of the CDR3 is 13 residues. Trimming pared 8 bases from V and 4 bases from J, leaving 12 bases between. Germline CDR1 MNHNS, CDR2 SASEGT. This CDR3 is CASFGRGNQPQHF. The DNA of the CDR3 is TGTGCCAGCTTTGGCAGGGGAAATCAGCCCCAGCATTTT.

This chain joins TRBV11-2 and TRBJ2-5, with 10 nucleotides matching TRBD2. With the DNA end fitting TRBJ2-7 better, the J assignment may be wrong. CDR1 and CDR2 from the germline V gene are SGHAT and FQNNGV. This CDR3 spans 15 amino acids. CDR3 in DNA: TGTGCCAGCAGCTTAGGAGACACTAGCGGGACCGAGCAGTACTTC. Translating gives CASSLGDTSGTEQYF.

The V gene is TRBV10-3, the J gene TRBJ2-3; unclear D gene. Germline lookup yields CDR1 ENHRY and CDR2 SYGVKD. Trimming pared 7 bases from V and 0 bases from J, leaving 11 bases between. The CDR3 is made up of 14 amino acids. DNA for the CDR3: TGTGCCATCAAATCAGGAACGAGCACAGATACGCAGTATTTT. Encoded protein: CAIKSGTSTDTQYF.

V is TRBV14 and J is TRBJ2-3; no clear D. The germline gives CDR1 SGHDN, CDR2 FVKESK. Trimming removed 1 base at V and 0 bases at J, with 14 bases between. The CDR3 is 17 residues long. CDR3 in amino acids: CASSQVLGLSSTDTQYF. The CDR3 region has the DNA TGTGCCAGCAGCCAAGTCCTAGGTTTGAGTAGCACAGATACGCAGTATTTT.

The V call is TRBV11-1, the J call TRBJ2-7, with D possibly TRBD1 on 8 matching bases. V was pared by 5 bases and J by 2 bases, with 16 bases between. The CDR3 contains 15 residues. Germline V gives CDR1 SGHAT, CDR2 FQDESV (reference sequence). CDR3 bases: TGTGCCAGCAGCCCAGGGGGCGGGAGAGCCTACGAGCAGTACTTC. Protein product: CASSPGGGRAYEQYF.

The V and J genes are TRBV4-1 and TRBJ1-5, with unresolved D. V gave up 1 base and J gave up 9 bases, with 10 bases separating them. The CDR3 runs to 13 residues. Per germline, CDR1 MGHRA and CDR2 YSYEKL. Here the CDR3 reads CASSQGRSLPQHF. In DNA form, the CDR3 reads TGCGCCAGCAGCCAAGGGAGGAGTCTGCCCCAGCATTTT.

The DNA of the CDR3 is TGTGCCAGCAGTGACAGGGGGAACACTGAAGCTTTCTTT. Translating gives CASSDRGNTEAFF. The genes are TRBV2 and TRBJ1-1; TRBD1 might be the D (6 bases). The CDR3 is 13 residues long. V lost 3 bases, J lost 1 base, and 6 bases lay in between. The V gene's germline CDR1 is SNHLY and CDR2 FYNNEI.

The chain carries TRBV16 and TRBJ1-2, with D possibly matching TRBD1 (5 bases). Germline V lookup: CDR1 KGHSY, CDR2 FQNENV. Trimming shortened V by 1 base and J by 5 bases, and 14 bases separated the two germline ends. The CDR3 spans 15 residues. DNA for the CDR3: TGTGCCAGCAGCCAATATGAGGCGGGGGTTTATGGCTACACCTTC. Encoded protein: CASSQYEAGVYGYTF.

The V and J genes are TRBV29-1 and TRBJ2-2, with D possibly being TRBD1 (6 bases). This CDR3 contains 15 residues. The germline gives CDR1 SQVTM, CDR2 ANQGSEA. V was pared by 2 bases and J by 3 bases, with 13 bases between. The CDR3 nucleotides read TGCAGCGTTGAACTCAGGGGTGAGCACACCGGGGAGCTGTTTTTT. As protein: CSVELRGEHTGELFF.

The chain employs TRBV27 and TRBJ2-7, with D perhaps matching TRBD1 (6 bases). V was clipped by 6 bases and J by 2 bases, with 14 bases between them. There are 14 residues in the CDR3. Germline CDR1 is MNHEY and CDR2 is SMNVEV (reference sequence). The CDR3 loop is CASRNIGQTYEQYF. The CDR3 coding sequence is TGTGCCAGCAGAAACATCGGACAGACCTACGAGCAGTACTTC.

This chain joins TRBV28 and TRBJ1-4; 10 bases are a match to TRBD1. This CDR3 spans 16 amino acids. Germline V gene sequence: CDR1 MDHEN, CDR2 SYDVKM. The ends lost 6 bases at V and 4 bases at J; junction bases unmatched: 8. The DNA of the CDR3 is TGTGCCAGCAGCGGACAGGGGGTGCCGGGTAATGAAAAACTGTTTTTT. This translates into CASSGQGVPGNEKLFF.

The rearrangement links TRBV7-9 to TRBJ2-7, with D maybe TRBD2 (6 bases). V was pared by 10 bases and J by 1 base, with 11 bases between. The CDR3 is 12 amino acids. Per germline, CDR1 SEHNR and CDR2 FQNEAQ (reference sequence). In DNA, the CDR3 is TGTGCCACCGGGGACTTATCCTACGAGCAGTACTTC. Amino acids: CATGDLSYEQYF. Combining the CDR3 with reference TRBV7-9 and TRBJ2-7 gives the whole variable domain DTGVSQNPRHKITKRGQNVTFRCDPISEHNRLYWYRQTLGQGPEFLTYFQNEAQLEKSRLLSDRFSAERPKGSFSTLEIQRTEQGDSAMYLCATGDLSYEQYFGPGTRLTVT.

The V call is TRBV7-6, the J call TRBJ1-5; 11 bases map to TRBD1. The CDR3 contains 16 residues. The trim removed 1 base at V and 2 bases at J, leaving 1 base unmatched. The germline V gene has CDR1 SGHVS and CDR2 FNYEAQ. This CDR3 is CASSLGGQGGNQPQHF. For the CDR3, the DNA is TGTGCCAGCAGCTTAGGGGGACAGGGGGGCAATCAGCCCCAGCATTTT. The full variable domain, completed using reference TRBV7-6 and TRBJ1-5, is GAGVSQSPRYKVTKRGQDVALRCDPISGHVSLYWYRQALGQGPEFLTYFNYEAQQDKSGLPNDRFSAERPEGSISTLTIQRTEQRDSAMYRCASSLGGQGGNQPQHFGDGTRLSIL.

A few counts support this clone. The J gene is TRBJ1-2, the V gene TRBV6-1; D may be TRBD1 (6 bases). Per germline, CDR1 MNHNS and CDR2 SASEGT. The CDR3 runs 14 residues. V was shortened by 2 bases and J by 4 bases, with 11 bases between the two germline ends. The CDR3 region is CASSEWGQVYGYTF. CDR3 DNA sequence: TGTGCCAGCAGTGAATGGGGACAAGTCTATGGCTACACCTTC.

This chain links TRBV6-5 with TRBJ2-2; 8 bases line up with TRBD2. J gave up 6 bases and V 7 bases, and 1 base lay outside the gene matches. There are 12 residues in the CDR3. The germline gives CDR1 MNHEY, CDR2 SVGAGI. The CDR3 reads CASMRGAGELFF. For the CDR3, the DNA is TGTGCCAGCATGCGGGGGGCCGGGGAGCTGTTTTTT.

V gene TRBV5-1 combines with J gene TRBJ1-3; D is unclear. With 0 bases removed from V and 0 bases from J, the gap between germline ends came to 7 bases. CDR3 size: 15 residues. Germline V CDR1 and CDR2: SGHRS, YFSETQ. CDR3 sequence: CASSLGDISGNTIYF. The CDR3 DNA is TGCGCCAGCAGCTTGGGCGACATCTCTGGAAACACCATATATTTT.